This T cell receptor beta chain derives from a study of T cells in Graves' hyperthyroidism and ophthalmopathy. In the study overall: The blood sample was taken at first diagnosis, before treatment began.

There were TCR beta CDR3 regions amplified from RNA transcripts. HTBI primers were employed in a first-round RT-PCR of the TCR CDR3. MiXCR was run by TCRdb on the multiplex PCR reads, yielding one entry per CDR3 protein. The table includes approximately 570,000 distinct CDR3 sequences, just under 20% detected once. Disease lasting under 3 months, a NOSPECS grade of at least 4, and a Clinical Activity Score of at least 3 were features of the ophthalmopathy patients. Lactation, pregnancy, other autoimmune disease or uncontrolled infection led to exclusion of patients. Cells are PBMCs isolated from around 9.4 ml of fresh blood. This receptor was identified in a man aged 40-55 years with Graves' ophthalmopathy. The sequenced sample was blood.

The CDR3: CASSHSWGPNTEAFF. The CDR3 DNA sequence: TGTGCCAGCAGCCACAGTTGGGGACCGAACACTGAAGCTTTCTTT. The chain links TRBV3-1 to TRBJ1-1; D perhaps matches TRBD1 (5 bases). CDR3 length: 15 residues. Germline lookup yields CDR1 LGHDT and CDR2 YNNKEL (reference sequence). V shed 3 bases and J shed 1 base, with 12 bases lying between them. The whole variable domain, remainder taken from reference TRBV3-1 and TRBJ1-1, is DTAVSQTPKYLVTQMGNDKSIKCEQNLGHDTMYWYKQDSKKFLKIMFSYNNKELIINETVPNRFSPKSPDKAHLNLHINSLELGDSAVYFCASSHSWGPNTEAFFGQGTRLTVV.